The present TCR beta chain was sequenced within a study of blood T cell repertoires in COVID-19. Across the whole study: Samples taken during acute and convalescent COVID-19 were collected in the United States, Italy and Spain.

This clone was seen a few times. As handled by the study authors: Estimates of nucleated cell counts were drawn from the amplification of reference gene primers. TCRdb's table, derived via immunoSEQ multiplex PCR, lists solely in-frame clones and lacks some. The DNA was the basis for D and trimming; V, J and clone size are from that table. The data contain 210,000 or so clones, 84% of them seen just once; the ten biggest clones take up 20%. What was sequenced was peripheral blood. The source is a human donor in a cohort sampled during active COVID-19.

Written as DNA, the CDR3 is TGTGCCAGCAGCTTTTTGGGCGGGGGCGCCCAAGAGACCCAGTACTTC. Residues: CASSFLGGGAQETQYF. This sequence joins TRBV11-2 and TRBJ2-5; possibly TRBD2 for D (7 bases). Germline CDR1 and CDR2: SGHAT and FQNNGV. V was cut by 3 bases and J by 1 base, with 15 bases left in between. The CDR3 has 16 residues.